This T cell receptor beta chain appears in the sequencing data of a study of shared clonotypes between healthy human individuals (dated by TCRdb to the early 2020s). With regard to the full study: The cohort comprised a couple of women and a few men aged 18 to 49 years. To estimate repertoire size and how much clonotype sharing occurs between individuals, the study deeply sequenced the blood TCR repertoires of five healthy adults. To increase sequencing depth and limit assay-specific biases, different laboratories used diverse techniques to prepare libraries and sequence TCR repertoires. Leukapheresis yielded between about 0.85 and 10 billion PBMCs per donor. Per donor, three plates each were used for CD4 naive and CD4 memory, two for CD8 naive, and one for CD8 memory. Paper-wide results and their limitations: Because the study included only a small number of donors, the genetic and exposure-history diversity represented was limited. Pairwise subsampling indicated that sequencing depth was expected to affect the degree of clonotype sharing among donors. Rarefaction of sorted-subset datasets indicated incomplete sequencing despite the large sequencing depth. When several donors were compared, the shared fraction of clonotypes was 5% to 6.5% for naive CD4, more than 3% for naive CD8, 2.3% for memory CD4, and around 0.37% for memory CD8. Compared with non-shared clonotypes, clonotypes shared by all four sorted-subset donors had higher generation probabilities. Naive subsets generally had larger estimated clonotype richness than memory subsets did. Sampling was restricted to blood, and TCR repertoires in tissues likely differ from the TCR repertoires found in blood.

The donors were healthy, HIV-negative adults with no recently reported acute infections or vaccinations. Every donor was a Caucasian adult residing in Nashville, Tennessee, USA. Magnetic negative selection was used to enrich CD4+ T cells, after which naive cells were positively selected on CD45RA and the negative fraction became the memory subset. Blood was collected by leukapheresis, and PBMCs were isolated by Ficoll-Histopaque density gradient centrifugation and then cryopreserved in liquid nitrogen vapor phase. Analytical flow cytometry was used to check the purity and quantity of each magnetically sorted T cell population. Genomic DNA was isolated from each sorted fraction and quantified by UV absorbance on a Nanodrop 2000c. A distance of 8 bases separates the germline ends of V and J, which lose 4 bases and 7 bases respectively. Spanning cysteine to phenylalanine, the CDR3 consists of 11 amino acids. Here the CDR3 DNA is all that survives: 33 bases in frame from base 1. The germline V gene encodes CDR1 SGHNT and CDR2 YYREEE (reference sequence).

TCR CDR3 regions were amplified from genomic DNA by multiplex PCR using the deep immunoSEQ assay. For each cell subset, the extracted genomic DNA was distributed evenly across all wells of several immunoSEQ 96-well plates, and each plate served as one replicate. For sorted subsets, each replicate PCR was loaded with about 0.2 ug genomic DNA, equivalent to 30,000 or so T cell genomes. Purified libraries were quantified with a Qubit 3.0 fluorometer, sized on a Bioanalyzer 2100, and re-quantified with the KAPA Library Quantification kit. A separate single-read 150-cycle Illumina NextSeq 550 flow cell was used to sequence each immunoSEQ 96-well plate. Concerning the study's data processing: Because the immunoSEQ output included only junctional sequences and no quality scores, the filtering could not be the same as the filtering used for full-length reads. Sequences were annotated with PyIR, a Python wrapper for IgBLAST v1.9, and V/J genes and CDR3 were assigned using IMGT germline references. Reads with weak V/J assignments (E-value above 1e-6), missing CDR3, stop codons, out-of-frame junctions, or ambiguous translated residues were removed. V3J clonotypes were defined as sequences sharing an identical inferred V gene, J gene, and CDR3 amino acid sequence. Percentage overlap between repertoires was computed as shared unique clonotypes divided by the size of the smaller repertoire. RTK rarefaction, the Chao1 estimator, and Recon v2.1 estimates of unobserved clonotypes were used to assess repertoire richness. For all TCRbeta clonotypes obtained by the gDNA method from four donors, generation probabilities were computed with OLGA. TCRdb re-hosts the immuneACCESS table, in-frame sequences only. Its copies lack some clones; in the studies checked, an unresolved V gene accounts for under half of them, and the cause for the rest is not known. D and trimming come from the DNA, and the V and J calls and clone size come from that table. The sample contains fewer than 3 million clones, 92% of them found a single time. Together, the top ten hold around 0.4% of the sample.

This clone has a handful of counts. The antigen this receptor binds is unknown. No per-base quality is available; no much larger clone lies one base away. Recombination joined TRBV5-4 with TRBJ1-1, with TRBD1 perhaps the D gene, on 5 matching bases. The source of this sequence is a young man in good health. Some clones in this sample may be carry-over from other donors' samples. Sequences were obtained from naive CD4+ T cells from PBMCs. The sample's cell subset or site label, in plain terms: CD45RA+ positively selected. The CDR3 in this case is CASSADNEAFF. The base sequence is TGTGCCAGCAGCGCGGACAATGAAGCTTTCTTT.